This T cell receptor (beta chain) was recovered during a study of identical twins. Regarding the study as a whole: Excess sharing by twins proved weaker in beta out-of-frame sequences. Analyses of zero insertions could be partly confounded by invariant MAIT and iNKT cells. Reduced insertions were recorded for abundant cord blood beta clonotypes, with no such pattern in memory repertoires.

Per the germline V gene, CDR1 is SGHVS and CDR2 is FNYEAQ. The CDR3 runs 13 residues. TCRdb passed the 5' RACE reads through MiXCR, listing each CDR3 protein once. The data contain a few hundred thousand distinct CDR3 sequences, approximately 14% of them singletons. In this sample, this clonotype turned up a few times. Its antigen is unknown. At one of its ends the junction is not consistent with the germline gene, which may arise from a read error. This sample was shared with a second study, whose subject was yellow fever vaccine responses in identical twins. That work contributes: It has been reported that, in twins, the vaccine T cell response seemed partly convergent and partly personalized.

This sequence originates from a woman under 30 in good health. V usage is TRBV7-6 and J usage is TRBJ2-7; D not resolved. Material for sequencing was CD4+ T cells sorted from blood. This CDR3 reads CASSLDPGFERYF. For the CDR3, the DNA is TGTGCCAGCAGCTTAGATCCCGGATTCGAGCGGTACTTC.